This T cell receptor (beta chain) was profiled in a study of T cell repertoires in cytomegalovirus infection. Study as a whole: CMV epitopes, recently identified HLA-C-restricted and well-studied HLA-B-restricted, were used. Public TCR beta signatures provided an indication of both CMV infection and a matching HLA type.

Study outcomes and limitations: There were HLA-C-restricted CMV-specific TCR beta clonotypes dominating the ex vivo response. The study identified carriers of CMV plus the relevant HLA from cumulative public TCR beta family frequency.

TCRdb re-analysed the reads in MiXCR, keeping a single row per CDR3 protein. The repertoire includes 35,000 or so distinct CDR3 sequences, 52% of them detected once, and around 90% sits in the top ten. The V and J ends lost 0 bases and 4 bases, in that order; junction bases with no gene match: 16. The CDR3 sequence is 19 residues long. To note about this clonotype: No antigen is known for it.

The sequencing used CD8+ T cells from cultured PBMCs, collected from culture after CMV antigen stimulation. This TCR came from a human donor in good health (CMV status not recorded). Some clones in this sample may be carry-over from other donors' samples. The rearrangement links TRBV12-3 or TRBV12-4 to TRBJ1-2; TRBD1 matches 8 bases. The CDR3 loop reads CASSLATGAHLHLAYGYTF. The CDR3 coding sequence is TGTGCCAGCAGTTTAGCGACAGGGGCCCATCTCCATCTAGCCTATGGCTACACCTTC.